This entry concerns a single TCR beta chain. This could be a read error, since a much larger clone is one nucleotide away. The sample comes from a study of human T cells and chemical hapten exposure. Each CDR3 protein is one row after TCRdb ran MiXCR on the 5' RACE reads. In the table there are under 85,000 distinct CDR3 sequences, 6% to 8.5% of which are singletons. The CDR3 covers 14 residues. Germline CDR1 and CDR2: SEHNR and FQNEAQ (reference sequence). Researchers extracted total RNA from unfractionated whole blood. The origin of this receptor is a male donor in good health. V and J are TRBV7-9 and TRBJ1-2, with TRBD1 identical over 8 bases. In DNA form, the CDR3 reads TGTGCCAGCAGCTCCCTGGACAGGGACTATGGCGACACCTTC. Translation: CASSSLDRDYGDTF.